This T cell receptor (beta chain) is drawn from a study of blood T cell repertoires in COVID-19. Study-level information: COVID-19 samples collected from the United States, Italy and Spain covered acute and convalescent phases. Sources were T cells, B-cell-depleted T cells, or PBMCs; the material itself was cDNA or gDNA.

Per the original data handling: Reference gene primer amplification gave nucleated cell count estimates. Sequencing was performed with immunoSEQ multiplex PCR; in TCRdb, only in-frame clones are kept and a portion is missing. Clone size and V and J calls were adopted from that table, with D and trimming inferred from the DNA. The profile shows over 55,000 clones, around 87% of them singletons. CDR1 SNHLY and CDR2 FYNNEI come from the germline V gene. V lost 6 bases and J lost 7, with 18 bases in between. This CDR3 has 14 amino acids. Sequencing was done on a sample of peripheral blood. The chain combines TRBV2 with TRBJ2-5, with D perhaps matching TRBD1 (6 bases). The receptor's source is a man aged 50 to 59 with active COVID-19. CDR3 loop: CASRESTGIWTQYF. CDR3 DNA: TGTGCCAGCAGGGAATCAACAGGGATATGGACCCAGTACTTC.